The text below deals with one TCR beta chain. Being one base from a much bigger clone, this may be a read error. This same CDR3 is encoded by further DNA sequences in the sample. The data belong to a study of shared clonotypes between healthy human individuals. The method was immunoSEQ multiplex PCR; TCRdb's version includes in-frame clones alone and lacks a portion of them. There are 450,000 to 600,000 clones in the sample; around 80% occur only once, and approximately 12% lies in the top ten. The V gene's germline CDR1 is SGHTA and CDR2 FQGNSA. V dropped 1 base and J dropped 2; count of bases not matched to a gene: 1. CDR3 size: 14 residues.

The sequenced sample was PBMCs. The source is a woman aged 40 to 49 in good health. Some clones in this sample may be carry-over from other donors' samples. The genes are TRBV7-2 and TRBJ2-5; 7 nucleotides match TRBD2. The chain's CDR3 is CASSLGGSQETQYF. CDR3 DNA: TGTGCCAGCAGCTTAGGCGGGAGTCAAGAGACCCAGTACTTC.